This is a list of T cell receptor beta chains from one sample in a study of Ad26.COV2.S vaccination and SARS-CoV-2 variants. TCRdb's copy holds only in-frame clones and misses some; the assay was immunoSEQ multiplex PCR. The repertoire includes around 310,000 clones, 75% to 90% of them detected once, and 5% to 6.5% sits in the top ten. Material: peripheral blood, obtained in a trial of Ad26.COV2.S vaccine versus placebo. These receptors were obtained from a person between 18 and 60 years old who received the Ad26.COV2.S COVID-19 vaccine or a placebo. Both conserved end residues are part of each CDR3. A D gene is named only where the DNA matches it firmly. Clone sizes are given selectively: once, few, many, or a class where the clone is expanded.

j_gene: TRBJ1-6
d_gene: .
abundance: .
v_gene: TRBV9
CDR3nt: TGTGCCAGCAGCGGGGGGACCTATAATTCACCCCTCCACTTT
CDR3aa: CASSGGTYNSPLHF

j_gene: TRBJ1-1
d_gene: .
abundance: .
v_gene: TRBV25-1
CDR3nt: TGTGCCAGCAGTGATGGGACCGTGAACACTGAAGCTTTCTTT
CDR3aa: CASSDGTVNTEAFF

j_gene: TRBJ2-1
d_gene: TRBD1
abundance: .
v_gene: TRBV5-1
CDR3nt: TGCGCCAGCAGCTTGGGGACAGGGGAGTTCGATGAGCAGTTCTTC
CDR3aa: CASSLGTGEFDEQFF

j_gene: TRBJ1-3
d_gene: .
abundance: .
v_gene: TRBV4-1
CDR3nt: TGCGCCAGCAGACACCCTCTTTGGGAGGCGAACACCATATATTTT
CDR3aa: CASRHPLWEANTIYF

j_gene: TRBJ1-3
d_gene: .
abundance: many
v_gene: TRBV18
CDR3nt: TGTGCCAGCTCACCGGACCAGGGGATAAACACCATATATTTT
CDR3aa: CASSPDQGINTIYF

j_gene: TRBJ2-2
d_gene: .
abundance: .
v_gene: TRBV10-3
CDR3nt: TGTGCCATCACGGAATCCGGTAACACCGGGGAGCTGTTTTTT
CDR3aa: CAITESGNTGELFF

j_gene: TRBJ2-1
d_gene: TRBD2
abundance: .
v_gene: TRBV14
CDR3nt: TGTGCCAGCAGGCACATGACTAGCGAGCAGTTCTTC
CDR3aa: CASRHMTSEQFF

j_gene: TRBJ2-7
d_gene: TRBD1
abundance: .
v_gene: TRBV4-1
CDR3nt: TGCGCCAGCAGCATCAACTCACCGTACAGGGGCTACGAGCAGTACTTC
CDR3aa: CASSINSPYRGYEQYF

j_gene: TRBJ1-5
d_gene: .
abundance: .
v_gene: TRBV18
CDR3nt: TGTGCCAGCTCAAGGGGTCCATGGGTAAATCAGCCCCAGCATTTT
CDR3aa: CASSRGPWVNQPQHF

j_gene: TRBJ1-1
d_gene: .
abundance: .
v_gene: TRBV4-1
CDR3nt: TGCGCCAGCAGCCAAGAATACAGACACAACACTGAAGCTTTCTTT
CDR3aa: CASSQEYRHNTEAFF

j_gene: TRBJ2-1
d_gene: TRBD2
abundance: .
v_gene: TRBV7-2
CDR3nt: TGTGCCAGCAGCTTATTTTTATCGCGGGAGGAGACTGGCGGGCAGTTCTTC
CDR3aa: CASSLFLSREETGGQFF

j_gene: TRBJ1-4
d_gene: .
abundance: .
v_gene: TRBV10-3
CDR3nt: TGTGCCATCAGTGAGCAGGGTGGGGAAAAACTGTTTTTT
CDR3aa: CAISEQGGEKLFF

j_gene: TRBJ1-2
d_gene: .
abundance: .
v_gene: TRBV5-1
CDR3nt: TGCGCCAGCAGCTTGGAAGGAATTGGCAGGGGACCTAACTATGGCTACACCTTC
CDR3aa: CASSLEGIGRGPNYGYTF

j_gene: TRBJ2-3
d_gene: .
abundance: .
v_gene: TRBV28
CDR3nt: TGTGCCAGCTATACCATTGGCAGCGGCGACGATACGCAGTATTTT
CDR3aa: CASYTIGSGDDTQYF

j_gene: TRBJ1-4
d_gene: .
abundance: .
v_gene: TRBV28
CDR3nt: TGTGCCAGCAGTTTTGGTAGGGCGGCCTTCTATGAAAAACTGTTTTTT
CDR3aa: CASSFGRAAFYEKLFF

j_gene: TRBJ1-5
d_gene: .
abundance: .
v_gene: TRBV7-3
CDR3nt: TGTGCCAGACGGGGGGTTTACCAGCCCCAGCATTTT
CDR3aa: CARRGVYQPQHF

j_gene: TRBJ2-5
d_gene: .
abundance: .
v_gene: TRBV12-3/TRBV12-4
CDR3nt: TGTGCCAGCAGTTTAAGTGAGGGAGAGACCCAGTACTTC
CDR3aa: CASSLSEGETQYF

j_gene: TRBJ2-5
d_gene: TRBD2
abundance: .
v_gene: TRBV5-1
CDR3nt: TGCGCCAGCAGCCACGGACTAGCGGGAGGACATTTGGAGACCCAGTACTTC
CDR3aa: CASSHGLAGGHLETQYF

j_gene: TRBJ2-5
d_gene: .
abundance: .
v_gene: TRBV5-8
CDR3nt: TGTGCCAGCAGCTTGTACGAGGGGGAGACCCAGTACTTC
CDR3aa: CASSLYEGETQYF

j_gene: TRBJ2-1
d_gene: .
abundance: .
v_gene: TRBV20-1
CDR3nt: TGCAGTGCTAGATCCTACAATGAGCAGTTCTTC
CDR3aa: CSARSYNEQFF

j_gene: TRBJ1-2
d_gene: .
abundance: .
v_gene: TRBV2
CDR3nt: TGTGCCAGTAGGAACTATGGCTACACCTTC
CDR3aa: CASRNYGYTF

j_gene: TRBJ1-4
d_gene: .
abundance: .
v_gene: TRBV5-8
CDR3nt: TGTGCCAGCAGCTTGGGTGTCTACAGTGAAAAACTGTTTTTT
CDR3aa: CASSLGVYSEKLFF

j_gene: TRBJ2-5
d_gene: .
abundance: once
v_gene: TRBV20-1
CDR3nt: TGCAGTGCGGGGCGGGAGACCCAGTACTTC
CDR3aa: CSAGRETQYF

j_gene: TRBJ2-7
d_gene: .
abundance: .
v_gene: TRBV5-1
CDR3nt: TGCGCCAGCAGCTTCGACACAGGCTCCTACGAGCAGTACTTC
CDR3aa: CASSFDTGSYEQYF

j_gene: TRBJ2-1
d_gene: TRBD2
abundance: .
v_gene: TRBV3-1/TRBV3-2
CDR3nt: TGTGCCAGCAGCCAACCGGGGGGGCCCCTACACAATGAGCAGTTCTTC
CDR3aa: CASSQPGGPLHNEQFF

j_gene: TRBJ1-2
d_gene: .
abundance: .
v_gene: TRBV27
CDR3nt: TGTGCCAGCAGTTTATTAGGATACTATGGCTACACCTTC
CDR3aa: CASSLLGYYGYTF

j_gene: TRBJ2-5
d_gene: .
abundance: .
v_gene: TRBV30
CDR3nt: TGTGCCTGGAACCCGGGAACGCAAGAGACCCAGTACTTC
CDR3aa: CAWNPGTQETQYF

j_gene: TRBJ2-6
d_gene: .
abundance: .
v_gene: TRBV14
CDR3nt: TGTGCCAGCAGCCAAGACTCCGTCGGCCTTAGAGACCCGCCTGGGGCCAACGTCCTGACTTTC
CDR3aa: CASSQDSVGLRDPPGANVLTF

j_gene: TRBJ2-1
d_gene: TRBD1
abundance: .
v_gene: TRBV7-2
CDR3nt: TGTGCCAGCAGCTTACGGGGACAGGGGGCCCTCAATGAGCAGTTCTTC
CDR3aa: CASSLRGQGALNEQFF

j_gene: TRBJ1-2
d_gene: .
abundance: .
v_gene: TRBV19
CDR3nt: TGTGCCAGTATCGAATCCGCCGGTAGGCTTGGCTACACCTTC
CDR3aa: CASIESAGRLGYTF

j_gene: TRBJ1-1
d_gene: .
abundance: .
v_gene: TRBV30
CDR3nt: TGTGCCTGGGGATCCGGTAACACTGAAGCTTTCTTT
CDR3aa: CAWGSGNTEAFF

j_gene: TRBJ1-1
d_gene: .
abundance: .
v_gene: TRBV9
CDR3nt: TGTGCCAGCAGCCAAATCCGGGACGGCGCCGTTGGTGCTTTCTTT
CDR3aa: CASSQIRDGAVGAFF

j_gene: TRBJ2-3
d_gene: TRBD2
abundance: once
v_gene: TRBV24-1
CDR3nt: TGTGCCACCAGTGATTCGCGGACTAGTGTGACAGATACGCAGTATTTT
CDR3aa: CATSDSRTSVTDTQYF

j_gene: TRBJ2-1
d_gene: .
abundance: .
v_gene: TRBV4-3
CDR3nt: TGCGCCAGCAGCCACGAGGGAGTGGCCTACAATGAGCAGTTCTTC
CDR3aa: CASSHEGVAYNEQFF

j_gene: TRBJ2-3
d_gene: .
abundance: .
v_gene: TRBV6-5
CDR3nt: TGTGCCAGCAGCCCCAAGGGGGGCGGCACAGATACGCAGTATTTT
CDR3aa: CASSPKGGGTDTQYF

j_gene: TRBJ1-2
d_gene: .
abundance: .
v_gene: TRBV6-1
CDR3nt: TGTGCCAGCAGTGTAGGGTGGCAGGAAGGCGGTTACGGCTACACCTTC
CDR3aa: CASSVGWQEGGYGYTF

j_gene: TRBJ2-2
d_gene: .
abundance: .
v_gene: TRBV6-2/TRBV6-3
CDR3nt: TGTGCCAGCAGTTACCCTGGACAGTACTTTTCCGGGGGCCTGGACACCGGGGAGCTGTTTTTT
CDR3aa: CASSYPGQYFSGGLDTGELFF

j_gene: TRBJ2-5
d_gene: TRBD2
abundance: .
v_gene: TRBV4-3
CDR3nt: TGCGCCAGCAGCCAAGTTGTGGAGACTAGCGGGGCACAAGAGACCCAGTACTTC
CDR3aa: CASSQVVETSGAQETQYF

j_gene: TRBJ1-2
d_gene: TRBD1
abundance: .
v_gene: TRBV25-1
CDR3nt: TGTGCCAGCAGTGCGGGACAGGGGGCGGCTGGCTACACCTTC
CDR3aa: CASSAGQGAAGYTF

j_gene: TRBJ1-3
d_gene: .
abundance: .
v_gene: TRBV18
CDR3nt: TGTGCCAGCTCACCACCGGCAGGGCGAGGAAACACCATATATTTT
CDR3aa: CASSPPAGRGNTIYF